This T cell receptor (beta chain) was captured in a study of T cell responses to AZD1222 COVID-19 vaccine. Note on this clone: This sample also contains other DNA sequences that code for the same CDR3.

V was cut by 1 base and J by 0 bases, with 6 bases left in between. Germline CDR1 is SEHNR and CDR2 is FQNEAQ (reference sequence). There are 15 residues in the CDR3. The protocol was immunoSEQ multiplex PCR, while the TCRdb copy is restricted to in-frame clones and leaves out a portion. Of over 200,000 clones in the sample, 90% to 95% were seen once. The TCR comes from an adult who received the MenACWY meningococcal vaccine as a control. The material sequenced was peripheral blood, taken 28 days after the second dose of the MenACWY control vaccine. The rearrangement links TRBV7-9 to TRBJ1-4; D is ambiguous. The CDR3 loop reads CASSLVGATNEKLFF. CDR3 DNA: TGTGCCAGCAGCTTAGTTGGAGCAACTAATGAAAAACTGTTTTTT.